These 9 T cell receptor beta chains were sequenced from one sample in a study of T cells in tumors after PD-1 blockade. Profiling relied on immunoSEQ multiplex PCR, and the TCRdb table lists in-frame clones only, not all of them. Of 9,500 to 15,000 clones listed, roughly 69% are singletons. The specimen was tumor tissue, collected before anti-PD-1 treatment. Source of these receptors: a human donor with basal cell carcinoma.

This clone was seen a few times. The CDR3: CASSLVGGQNTEAFF. As DNA, the CDR3 is TGTGCCAGCAGCTTAGTAGGGGGTCAGAACACTGAAGCTTTCTTT. The V gene is TRBV7-2, the J gene TRBJ1-1; a weak D match, TRBD1 (6 bases). V lost 1 base, J lost 1 base, and 10 bases lay in between. The CDR3 length is 15 residues. Germline assignment: CDR1 SGHTA and CDR2 FQGNSA.

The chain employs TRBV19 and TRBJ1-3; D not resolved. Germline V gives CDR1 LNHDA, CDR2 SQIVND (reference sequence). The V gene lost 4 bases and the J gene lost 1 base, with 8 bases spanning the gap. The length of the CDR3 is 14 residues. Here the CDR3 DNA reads TGTGCCAGTAGTAAGAGGGAATCTGGAAACACCATATATTTT. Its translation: CASSKRESGNTIYF.

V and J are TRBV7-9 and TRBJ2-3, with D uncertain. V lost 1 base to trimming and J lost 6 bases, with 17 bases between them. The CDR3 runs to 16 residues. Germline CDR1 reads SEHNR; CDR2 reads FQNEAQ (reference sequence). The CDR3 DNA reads TGTGCCAGCAGCTTAGTGGCCAAAACCAAGGGTGATACGCAGTATTTT. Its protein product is CASSLVAKTKGDTQYF. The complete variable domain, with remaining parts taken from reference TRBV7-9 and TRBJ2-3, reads DTGVSQNPRHKITKRGQNVTFRCDPISEHNRLYWYRQTLGQGPEFLTYFQNEAQLEKSRLLSDRFSAERPKGSFSTLEIQRTEQGDSAMYLCASSLVAKTKGDTQYFGPGTRLTVL.

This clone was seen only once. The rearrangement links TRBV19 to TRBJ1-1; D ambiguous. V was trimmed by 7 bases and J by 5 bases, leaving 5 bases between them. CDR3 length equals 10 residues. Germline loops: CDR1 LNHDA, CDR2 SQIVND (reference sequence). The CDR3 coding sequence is TGTGCCAGTAAAAGGACTGAAGCTTTCTTT. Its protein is CASKRTEAFF. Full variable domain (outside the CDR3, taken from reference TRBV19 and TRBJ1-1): DGGITQSPKYLFRKEGQNVTLSCEQNLNHDAMYWYRQDPGQGLRLIYYSQIVNDFQKGDIAEGYSVSREKKESFPLTVTSAQKNPTAFYLCASKRTEAFFGQGTRLTVV.

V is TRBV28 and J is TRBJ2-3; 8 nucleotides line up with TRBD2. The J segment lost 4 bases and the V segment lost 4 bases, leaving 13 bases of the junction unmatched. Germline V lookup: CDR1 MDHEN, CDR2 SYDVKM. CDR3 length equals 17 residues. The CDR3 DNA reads TGTGCCAGCAGTTCCGCGGCGGGAGGAGGAAGTGCAGATACGCAGTATTTT. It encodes CASSSAAGGGSADTQYF.

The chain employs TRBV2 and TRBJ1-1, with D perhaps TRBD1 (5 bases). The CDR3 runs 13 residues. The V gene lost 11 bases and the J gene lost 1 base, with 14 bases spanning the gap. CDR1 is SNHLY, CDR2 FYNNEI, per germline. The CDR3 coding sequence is TGTGCCTCTACGGGGGGTTGGAACACTGAAGCTTTCTTT. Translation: CASTGGWNTEAFF.

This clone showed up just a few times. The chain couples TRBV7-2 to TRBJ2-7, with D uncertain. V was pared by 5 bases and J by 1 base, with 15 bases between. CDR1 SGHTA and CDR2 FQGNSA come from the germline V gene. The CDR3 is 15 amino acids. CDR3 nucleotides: TGTGCCAGCAGCCTCGAGGTGGCGGTATCCTACGAGCAGTACTTC. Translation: CASSLEVAVSYEQYF.

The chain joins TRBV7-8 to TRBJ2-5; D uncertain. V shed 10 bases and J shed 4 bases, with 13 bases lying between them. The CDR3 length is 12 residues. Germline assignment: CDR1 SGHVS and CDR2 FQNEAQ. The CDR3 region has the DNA TGTGCCACTACGCTAGGACGAGAGACCCAGTACTTC. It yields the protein CATTLGRETQYF.

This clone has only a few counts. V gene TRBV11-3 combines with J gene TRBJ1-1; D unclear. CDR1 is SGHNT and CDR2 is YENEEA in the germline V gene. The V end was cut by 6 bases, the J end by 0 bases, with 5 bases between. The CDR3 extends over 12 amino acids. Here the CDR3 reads CASSLLNTEAFF. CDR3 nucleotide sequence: TGTGCCAGCAGTCTTCTGAACACTGAAGCTTTCTTT.